Reported below is one T cell receptor beta chain. Its target is unknown. V gave up 8 bases and J gave up 3 bases; unmatched junction bases: 4. The CDR3 has 12 residues. Per germline, CDR1 MNHEY and CDR2 SVGAGI. The entry originates in a study of CD8+ T cells in alopecia areata. Overall study findings and caveats: One nonresponder makes the tie between baseline CD8+ expansion and response uncertain.

Treatment defined: oral pan-JAK inhibitor, 5-10 mg twice daily. Reverse transcription of extracted RNA yielded cDNA, which provided the sequencing template. Profiled with immunoSEQ multiplex PCR; TCRdb holds only in-frame clones, not every one. The sample holds 200,000 to 250,000 clones; about 64% are singletons and the top ten take about 4%. Sequencing used CD4+ T cells sorted from blood, obtained at week 4, from a patient treated with tofacitinib. This clonotype was sampled from a human donor with alopecia areata. The rearrangement joins TRBV6-5 to TRBJ2-7; 7 positions agree with TRBD1. The CDR3 DNA is TGTGCCAGCGGACAGGTTATCTACGAGCAGTACTTC. It specifies CASGQVIYEQYF.